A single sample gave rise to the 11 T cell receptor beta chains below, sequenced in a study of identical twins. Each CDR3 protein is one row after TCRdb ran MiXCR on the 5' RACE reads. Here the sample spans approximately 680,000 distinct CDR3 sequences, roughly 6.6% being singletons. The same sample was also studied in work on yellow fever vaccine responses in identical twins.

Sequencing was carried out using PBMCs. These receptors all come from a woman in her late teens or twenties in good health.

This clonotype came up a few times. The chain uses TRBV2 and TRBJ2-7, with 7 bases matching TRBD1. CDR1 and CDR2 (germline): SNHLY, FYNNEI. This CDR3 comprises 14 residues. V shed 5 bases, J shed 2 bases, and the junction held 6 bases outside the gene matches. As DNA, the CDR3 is TGTGCCAGCAGTTTCCAGGGGACAGCCTACGAGCAGTACTTC. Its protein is CASSFQGTAYEQYF.

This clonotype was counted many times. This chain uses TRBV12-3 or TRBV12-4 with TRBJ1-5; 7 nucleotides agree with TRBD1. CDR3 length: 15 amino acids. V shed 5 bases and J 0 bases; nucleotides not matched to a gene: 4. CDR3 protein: CASSGGQYSNQPQHF. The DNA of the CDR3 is TGTGCCAGCAGTGGGGGACAGTATAGCAATCAGCCCCAGCATTTT.

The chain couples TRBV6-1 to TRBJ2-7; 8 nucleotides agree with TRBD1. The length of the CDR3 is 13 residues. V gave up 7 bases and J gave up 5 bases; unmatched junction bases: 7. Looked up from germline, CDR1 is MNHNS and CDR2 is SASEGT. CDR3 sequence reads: CASNRDRLNEQYV. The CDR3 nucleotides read TGTGCCAGCAACCGGGACAGGCTTAACGAGCAGTACGTC.

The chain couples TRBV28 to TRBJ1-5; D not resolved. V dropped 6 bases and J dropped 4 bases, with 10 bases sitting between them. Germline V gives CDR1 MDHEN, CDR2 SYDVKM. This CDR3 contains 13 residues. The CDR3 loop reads CASRSTVNQPQHF. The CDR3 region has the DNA TGTGCCAGCAGGTCCACAGTGAATCAGCCCCAGCATTTT.

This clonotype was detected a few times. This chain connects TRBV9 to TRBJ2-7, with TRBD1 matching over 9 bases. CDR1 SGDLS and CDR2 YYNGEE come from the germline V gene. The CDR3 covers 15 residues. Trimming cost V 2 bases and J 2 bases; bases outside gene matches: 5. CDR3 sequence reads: CASSVGGDRAYEQYF. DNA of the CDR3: TGTGCCAGCAGCGTGGGTGGGGACAGGGCCTACGAGCAGTACTTC.

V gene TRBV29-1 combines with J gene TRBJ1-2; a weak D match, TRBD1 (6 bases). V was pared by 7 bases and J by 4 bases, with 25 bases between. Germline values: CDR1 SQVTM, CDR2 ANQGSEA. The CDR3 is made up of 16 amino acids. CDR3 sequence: CSAGRVGDTGSYGYTF. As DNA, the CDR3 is TGCAGCGCAGGTAGAGTTGGGGACACCGGCTCCTATGGCTACACCTTC. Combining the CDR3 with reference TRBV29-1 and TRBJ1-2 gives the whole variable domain SAVISQKPSRDICQRGTSLTIQCQVDSQVTMMFWYRQQPGQSLTLIATANQGSEATYESGFVIDKFPISRPNLTFSTLTVSNMSPEDSSIYLCSAGRVGDTGSYGYTFGSGTRLTVV.

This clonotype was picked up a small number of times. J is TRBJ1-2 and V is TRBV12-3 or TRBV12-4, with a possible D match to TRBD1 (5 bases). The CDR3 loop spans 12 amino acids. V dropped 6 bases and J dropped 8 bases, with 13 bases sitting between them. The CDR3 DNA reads TGTGCCAGCAGCTTTGCGGGGGGAGGCTACACCTTC. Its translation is CASSFAGGGYTF.

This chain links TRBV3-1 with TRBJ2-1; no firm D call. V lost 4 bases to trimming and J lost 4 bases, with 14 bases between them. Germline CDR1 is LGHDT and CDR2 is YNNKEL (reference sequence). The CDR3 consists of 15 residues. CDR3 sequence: CASSPLLHPYNEQFF. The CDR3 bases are TGTGCCAGCAGCCCCCTCTTACATCCTTACAATGAGCAGTTCTTC.

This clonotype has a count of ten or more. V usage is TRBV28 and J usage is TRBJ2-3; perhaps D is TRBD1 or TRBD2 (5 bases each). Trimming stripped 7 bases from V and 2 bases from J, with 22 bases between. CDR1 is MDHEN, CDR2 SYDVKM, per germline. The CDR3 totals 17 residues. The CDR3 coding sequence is TGTGCCAGCATCCCCCTAATTTCAGGGACCAACACAGATACGCAGTATTTT. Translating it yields CASIPLISGTNTDTQYF.

CDR3 DNA sequence: TGCAGTGCTAGAGTTAGCGGGAGCTACGAGCAGTACTTC. Encoded protein: CSARVSGSYEQYF. J is TRBJ2-7 and V is TRBV20-1; TRBD2 matches 9 bases. The ends lost 1 base at V and 3 bases at J; junction bases unmatched: 1. The CDR3 spans 13 residues. The germline V gene has CDR1 DFQATT and CDR2 SNEGSKA (reference sequence).

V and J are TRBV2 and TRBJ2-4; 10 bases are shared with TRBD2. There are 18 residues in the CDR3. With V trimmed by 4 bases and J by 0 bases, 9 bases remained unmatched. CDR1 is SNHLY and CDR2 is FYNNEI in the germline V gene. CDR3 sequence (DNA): TGTGCCAGCAGTGGGAGCGGGGGGGCGAAGTTAGCCAAAAACATTCAGTACTTC. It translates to CASSGSGGAKLAKNIQYF.